Shown below are 24 T cell receptor beta chains from a single sample sequenced in a study of T cells in Graves' hyperthyroidism and ophthalmopathy. The TCR beta CDR3 regions underwent amplification using RNA transcripts as the source. HTBI primers were employed in a first-round RT-PCR of the TCR CDR3. TCRdb passed the multiplex PCR reads through MiXCR, listing each CDR3 protein once. The sample shows 500,000 to 800,000 distinct CDR3 sequences, about 15% of them seen only once. Sequencing input: blood. All receptors come from a woman in her forties or fifties with Graves' ophthalmopathy.

The sample holds a few counts of this clonotype. This chain links TRBV7-2 with TRBJ1-6; no clear D. The CDR3 is 16 amino acids. Trimming removed 2 bases from V and 8 bases from J, with 16 bases in between. Germline values: CDR1 SGHTA, CDR2 FQGNSA. DNA of the CDR3: TGTGCCAGCAGCTTATCAGGAATATTATTAGATTCACCCCTCCACTTT. It is translated as CASSLSGILLDSPLHF.

Many counts were recorded for this clonotype. The chain is built from TRBV11-2 and TRBJ2-7; 11 positions match TRBD2. The CDR3 spans 16 residues. Germline CDR1 and CDR2: SGHAT and FQNNGV. V shed 5 bases and J 5 bases; nucleotides not matched to a gene: 11. The CDR3 sequence: CASSRNSGRVRDEQYF. The CDR3 nucleotides read TGTGCCAGCAGCCGGAATAGCGGGAGGGTGAGAGACGAGCAGTACTTC. Full variable domain (remainder filled in from reference TRBV11-2 and TRBJ2-7): EAGVAQSPRYKIIEKRQSVAFWCNPISGHATLYWYQQILGQGPKLLIQFQNNGVVDDSQLPKDRFSAERLKGVDSTLKIQPAKLEDSAVYLCASSRNSGRVRDEQYFGPGTRLTVT.

This clonotype was detected only a few times. The rearrangement joins TRBV5-5 to TRBJ2-3; 12 nucleotides agree with TRBD2. V was clipped by 0 bases and J by 6 bases; unmatched bases: 8. Germline CDR1 and CDR2: SGHKS and YYEKEE (reference sequence). The CDR3 sequence is 17 residues long. The CDR3 DNA reads as TGTGCCAGCAGCTTGGAACCCAGACTAGCGGGAGAGGATACGCAGTATTTT. Encoded protein: CASSLEPRLAGEDTQYF.

This clonotype was seen a handful of times. V usage is TRBV27 and J usage is TRBJ2-6; TRBD2 agrees at 13 bases. Germline V CDR1 and CDR2: MNHEY, SMNVEV (reference sequence). V was pared by 6 bases and J by 1 base, with 9 bases of the junction left unmatched. The length of the CDR3 is 19 residues. DNA for the CDR3: TGTGCCAGCAGGCTGACTAGCGGGAGGCTTGGTTCTGGGGCCAACGTCCTGACTTTC. Translation: CASRLTSGRLGSGANVLTF.

This clonotype came up many times. The chain employs TRBV2 and TRBJ2-1; the match to TRBD1 covers 7 bases. Per the germline V gene, CDR1 is SNHLY and CDR2 is FYNNEI. The CDR3 contains 16 residues. The ends lost 5 bases at V and 0 bases at J; junction bases unmatched: 7. CDR3 sequence (DNA): TGTGCCAGCAGTCGCGGACAGGTCAACTCCTACAATGAGCAGTTCTTC. It yields the protein CASSRGQVNSYNEQFF. Supplemented by reference TRBV2 and TRBJ2-1, the full variable domain reads EPEVTQTPSHQVTQMGQEVILRCVPISNHLYFYWYRQILGQKVEFLVSFYNNEISEKSEIFDDQFSVERPDGSNFTLKIRSTKLEDSAMYFCASSRGQVNSYNEQFFGPGTRLTVL.

Only a few counts were recorded for this clonotype. The chain links TRBV7-8 to TRBJ1-1; 7 positions agree with TRBD1. Germline V gene lookup returns CDR1 SGHVS and CDR2 FQNEAQ. Trimming took 5 bases from V and 10 from J; bases not matched to a gene: 16. This CDR3 is 15 amino acids long. CDR3 bases: TGTGCCAGCAGCCCAGGACAGGAATCGAGCCTGGGAGCTTTCTTT. Its translation is CASSPGQESSLGAFF.

This clonotype was observed a few times. The chain is built from TRBV12-3 or TRBV12-4 and TRBJ2-2; tentatively, D is TRBD1 or TRBD2 (5 bases each). V was cut by 3 bases and J by 1 base, with 12 bases left in between. The CDR3 spans 16 residues. CDR3 in DNA: TGTGCCAGCAGTTTTACCGGGACCGTGAACACCGGGGAGCTGTTTTTT. This gives the protein CASSFTGTVNTGELFF.

The chain is built from TRBV3-1 and TRBJ2-1, with 7 positions matching TRBD1. The CDR3 contains 17 residues. From germline, CDR1 is LGHDT and CDR2 YNNKEL (reference sequence). J gave up 4 bases and V 5 bases, and 14 bases lay outside the gene matches. CDR3 nucleotide sequence: TGTGCCAGCAGCAACACAAGGGGGCTTGGGGAATACAATGAGCAGTTCTTC. Translating gives CASSNTRGLGEYNEQFF.

This clonotype was recorded many times. The chain combines TRBV2 with TRBJ2-2; D unresolved. V gave up 10 bases and J gave up 0 bases, with 12 bases separating them. CDR3 length: 14 residues. Germline CDR1 SNHLY, CDR2 FYNNEI. In nucleotides, the CDR3 is TGTGCCACAAGGCCCCTAGCGAACACCGGGGAGCTGTTTTTT. It encodes CATRPLANTGELFF.

The V gene is TRBV18, the J gene TRBJ2-2; 7 bases line up with TRBD2. V shed 2 bases, J shed 1 base, and the junction held 7 bases outside the gene matches. The CDR3 has 17 amino acids. Germline-derived CDR1 and CDR2 are KGHSH and LQKENI. The CDR3, as DNA: TGTGCCAGCTCACCAGGGATAGCGGGTGTGAACACCGGGGAGCTGTTTTTT. This translates into CASSPGIAGVNTGELFF.

This clonotype was detected only a few times. The chain links TRBV20-1 to TRBJ2-7, with a tentative D call TRBD2 (6 bases). Between the trimmed V and J ends, which lost 4 bases and 2 bases, there was a span of 15 bases. CDR1 is DFQATT and CDR2 is SNEGSKA in the germline V gene (reference sequence). CDR3 length: 14 residues. The CDR3 coding sequence is TGCAGTGCTACACGGCTAGCGAACACCTACGAGCAGTACTTC. This encodes CSATRLANTYEQYF.

This rearrangement joins TRBV12-3 or TRBV12-4 to TRBJ2-3; weak D call: TRBD2 (6 bases). CDR3 size: 16 residues. V lost 3 bases to trimming and J lost 6 bases, with 19 bases between them. In nucleotides, the CDR3 is TGTGCCAGCAGTTTCCTCGGGGCTAGCGTTGTGGATACGCAGTATTTT. Its protein product is CASSFLGASVVDTQYF.

This clonotype was recorded a few times. The rearrangement uses TRBV2 and TRBJ2-5, with D maybe TRBD2 (6 bases). Trimming pared 10 bases from V and 1 base from J, leaving 16 bases between. This CDR3 contains 14 residues. Germline CDR1 SNHLY, CDR2 FYNNEI. In nucleotides, the CDR3 is TGTGCCATAACGATCCTAGCGTCCCAAGAGACCCAGTACTTC. This translates into CAITILASQETQYF.

The sample holds many counts of this clonotype. In DNA, the CDR3 is TGTGCCAGCAGCGTAGTCCCTCAAACAGATACGCAGTATTTT. It codes for CASSVVPQTDTQYF. This chain links TRBV9 with TRBJ2-3; D remains ambiguous. The CDR3 sequence is 14 residues long. Between the trimmed V and J ends, which lost 0 bases and 3 bases, there was a span of 8 bases. Germline CDR1 is SGDLS and CDR2 is YYNGEE.

In the case of this clonotype: The junction does not match germline at one end; this may be a read error. This rearrangement joins TRBV18 to TRBJ2-1, with a weak D call TRBD1 (6 bases). The CDR3 runs to 16 residues. Germline CDR1 KGHSH, CDR2 LQKENI. CDR3 region: CASSPITGISYDEQFF. The CDR3 nucleotides read TGTGCCAGCTCACCAATCACAGGGATCTCCTACGATGAGCAGTTCTTC. The complete variable domain, with remaining parts taken from reference TRBV18 and TRBJ2-1, reads NAGVMQNPRHLVRRRGQEARLRCSPMKGHSHVYWYRQLPEEGLKFMVYLQKENIIDESGMPKERFSAEFPKEGPSILRIQQVVRGDSAAYFCASSPITGISYDEQFFGPGTRLTVL.

In DNA form, the CDR3 reads TGTGCCGGCGGCCGGGACAGTCCTAATCAGCCCCAGCATTTT. Its protein product is CAGGRDSPNQPQHF. V is TRBV12-3 or TRBV12-4 and J is TRBJ1-5, with 7 bases that match TRBD1. This CDR3 has 14 residues. V lost 11 bases, J lost 4 bases, and 11 bases stayed unmatched.

This clonotype was seen many times. The V call is TRBV28, the J call TRBJ2-7, with no clear D. V lost 2 bases and J 7 bases, leaving 15 bases between the germline ends. The germline gives CDR1 MDHEN, CDR2 SYDVKM. The CDR3 length is 14 residues. CDR3 region: CASSLSFLSREQYF. CDR3 sequence (DNA): TGTGCCAGCAGTTTAAGTTTCTTGTCGAGGGAGCAGTACTTC.

This clonotype was detected many times. This chain links TRBV24-1 with TRBJ2-1; 13 bases map to TRBD2. Trimming at V came to 4 bases and at J to 0 bases, leaving 5 bases not matched to a gene. The CDR3 is 18 amino acids. In germline, CDR1 is KGHDR, CDR2 SFDVKD. The CDR3 DNA reads as TGTGCCACCAGTGAAAAGGGGACTAGCGGGGACTCCTACAATGAGCAGTTCTTC. Its protein product is CATSEKGTSGDSYNEQFF.

This clonotype has at least ten counts. The chain combines TRBV24-1 with TRBJ1-5; no reliable D call. This CDR3 is built from 15 residues. Trimming cost V 4 bases and J 5 bases, with 14 bases left between them. The germline V gene encodes CDR1 KGHDR and CDR2 SFDVKD. CDR3 residues: CATSEDSKGYQPQHF. The CDR3 region has the DNA TGTGCCACCAGTGAGGACTCCAAAGGCTATCAGCCCCAGCATTTT.

This clonotype has ten or more counts. The V and J genes are TRBV12-5 and TRBJ2-3; D is uncertain. Germline assignment: CDR1 LGHNT and CDR2 FRNRAP. The CDR3 runs to 12 residues. V lost 5 bases, J lost 4 bases, and 7 bases lay in between. CDR3 amino acids: CASGTEADTQYF. As DNA, the CDR3 is TGTGCTAGTGGTACCGAGGCAGATACGCAGTATTTT.

This clonotype came up a few times. At one of its ends the junction is not consistent with the germline gene, which may arise from a read error. The chain uses TRBV7-9 and TRBJ1-3, with D uncertain. Germline CDR1 SEHNR, CDR2 FQNEAQ (reference sequence). CDR3 length: 14 amino acids. Here the CDR3 reads CASSLGTVGNTIYF. CDR3 sequence (DNA): TGTGCCAGCAGTTTAGGAACAGTCGGAAACACCATATATTTT.

In this sample, this clonotype turned up many times. This chain uses TRBV7-3 with TRBJ2-1, with a possible D match to TRBD2 (5 bases). Per germline, CDR1 SGHTA and CDR2 FQGTGA. CDR3 length: 15 residues. Trimming cost V 4 bases and J 2 bases, with 12 bases left between them. CDR3 nucleotides: TGTGCCAGCAGCTCGCGACTAAGTCCCTACAATGAGCAGTTCTTC. Encoded protein: CASSSRLSPYNEQFF.

This clonotype was counted ten times or more. The chain recombines TRBV7-2 with TRBJ2-7; TRBD1 is a possible D gene (6 bases). Germline values: CDR1 SGHTA, CDR2 FQGNSA. Deletions cut 5 bases from V and 4 bases from J, with 12 bases between. The CDR3 is 13 amino acids. CDR3 residues: CASSVQGKYEQYF. Here the CDR3 DNA reads TGTGCCAGCAGCGTACAGGGAAAGTACGAGCAGTACTTC.

This clonotype has a count of ten or more. The chain couples TRBV27 to TRBJ2-4, with D perhaps being TRBD1 or TRBD2 (7 bases each). The V and J ends lost 4 bases and 3 bases respectively, with 16 bases between them. The V gene's germline CDR1 is MNHEY and CDR2 SMNVEV (reference sequence). This CDR3 is 16 amino acids long. CDR3 bases: TGTGCCAGCAGTTCCAATACAGGGGACTACAAAAACATTCAGTACTTC. Its protein product is CASSSNTGDYKNIQYF.